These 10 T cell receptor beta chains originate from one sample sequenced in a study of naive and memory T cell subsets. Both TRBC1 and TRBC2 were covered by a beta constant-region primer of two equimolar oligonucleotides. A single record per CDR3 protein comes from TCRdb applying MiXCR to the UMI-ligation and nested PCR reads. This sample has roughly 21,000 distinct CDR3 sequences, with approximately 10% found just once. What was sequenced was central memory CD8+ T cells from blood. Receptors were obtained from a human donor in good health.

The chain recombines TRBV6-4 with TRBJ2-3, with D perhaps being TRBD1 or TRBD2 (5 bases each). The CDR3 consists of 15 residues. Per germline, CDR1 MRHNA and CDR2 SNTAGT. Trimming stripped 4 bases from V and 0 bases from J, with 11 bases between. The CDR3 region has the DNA TGTGCCAGCAGTGCATCTGGGGGTAGCACAGATACGCAGTATTTT. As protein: CASSASGGSTDTQYF.

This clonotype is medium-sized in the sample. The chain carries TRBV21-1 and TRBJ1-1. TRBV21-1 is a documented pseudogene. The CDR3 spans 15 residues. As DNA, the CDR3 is TGTGCCAGCAGCCGGGGAGGGCCCTGGGACACTGAAGCTTTCTTT. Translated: CASSRGGPWDTEAFF.

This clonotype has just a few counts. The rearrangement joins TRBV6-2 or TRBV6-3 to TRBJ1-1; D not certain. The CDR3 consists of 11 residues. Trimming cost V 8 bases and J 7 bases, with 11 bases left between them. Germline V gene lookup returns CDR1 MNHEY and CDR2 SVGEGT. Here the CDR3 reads CASREWVEAFF. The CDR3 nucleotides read TGTGCCAGCCGAGAATGGGTTGAAGCTTTCTTT.

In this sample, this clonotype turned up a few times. Here the CDR3 DNA reads TGCGCCAGCAGTGAGTCCGCGGTAGCCTCCTCCTACGAGCAGTACTTC. Protein product: CASSESAVASSYEQYF. The V and J genes are TRBV10-2 and TRBJ2-7, with D hard to call. The CDR3 loop spans 16 amino acids. V lost 0 bases and J 0 bases, leaving 12 bases between the germline ends. The germline V gene encodes CDR1 WSHSY and CDR2 SAAADI.

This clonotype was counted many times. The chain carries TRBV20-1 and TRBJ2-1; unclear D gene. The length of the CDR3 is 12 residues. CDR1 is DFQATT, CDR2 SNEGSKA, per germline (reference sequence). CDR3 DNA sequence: TGCGGTGGTTCTAGCTCCTACAATGAGCAGTTCTTC. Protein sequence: CGGSSSYNEQFF.

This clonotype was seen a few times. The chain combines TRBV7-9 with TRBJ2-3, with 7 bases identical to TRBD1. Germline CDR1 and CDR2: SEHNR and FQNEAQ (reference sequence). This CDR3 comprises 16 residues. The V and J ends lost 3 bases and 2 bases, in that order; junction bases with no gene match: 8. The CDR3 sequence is CASSFFGTDHTDTQYF. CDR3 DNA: TGTGCCAGCAGCTTTTTTGGGACAGACCACACAGATACGCAGTATTTT.

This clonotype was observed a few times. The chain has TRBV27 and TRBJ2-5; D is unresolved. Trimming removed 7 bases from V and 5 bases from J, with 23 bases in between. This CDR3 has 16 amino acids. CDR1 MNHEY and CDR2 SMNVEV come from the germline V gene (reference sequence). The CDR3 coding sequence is TGTGCCAGCAAAACCTCCGTGACCCGGGCCCGTGAGACCCAGTACTTC. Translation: CASKTSVTRARETQYF.

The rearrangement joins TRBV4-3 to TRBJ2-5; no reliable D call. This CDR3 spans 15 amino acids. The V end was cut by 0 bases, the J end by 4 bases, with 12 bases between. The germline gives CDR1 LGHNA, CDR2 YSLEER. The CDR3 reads CASSQDLGSGETQYF. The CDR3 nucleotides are TGCGCCAGCAGCCAAGATTTAGGGTCCGGAGAGACCCAGTACTTC.

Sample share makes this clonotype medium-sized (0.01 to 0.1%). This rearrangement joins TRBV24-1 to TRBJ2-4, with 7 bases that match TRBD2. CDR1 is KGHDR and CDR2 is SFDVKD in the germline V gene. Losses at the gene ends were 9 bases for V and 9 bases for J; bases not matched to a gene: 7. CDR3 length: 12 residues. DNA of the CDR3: TGTGCCACCGAGAGCGGGGAGCGCATTCAGTACTTC. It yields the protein CATESGERIQYF.

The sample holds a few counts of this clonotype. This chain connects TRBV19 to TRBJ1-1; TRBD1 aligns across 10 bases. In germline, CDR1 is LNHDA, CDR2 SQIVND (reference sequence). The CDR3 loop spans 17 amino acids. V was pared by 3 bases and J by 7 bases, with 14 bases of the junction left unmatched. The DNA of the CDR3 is TGTGCCAGTAGTATTGGAGAGACAGGGGGCCTTTGGGGTGAAGCTTTCTTT. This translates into CASSIGETGGLWGEAFF.